This passage covers 18 T cell receptor beta chains from one sample sequenced in a study of cytomegalovirus exposure and HLA in healthy donors. Primers for the PCR totalled 60 Vbeta and 13 Jbeta. Sequenced by immunoSEQ multiplex PCR; TCRdb stores in-frame clones only, minus some. This table has 150,000 to 200,000 clones, about 80% appearing once. The sample taken for sequencing was PBMCs. These receptors came from a woman aged 50 to 60 in good health and CMV-seronegative.

This clone was seen only once. The CDR3 region has the DNA TGCGCCAGCAGCCAAACCGGCTCTGGGGCCAACGTCCTGACTTTC. Protein: CASSQTGSGANVLTF. J is TRBJ2-6 and V is TRBV4-3; D not resolved. CDR1 is LGHNA and CDR2 is YSLEER in the germline V gene. The germline V and J ends were trimmed by 2 bases and 0 bases, with 5 bases remaining between them. This CDR3 spans 15 amino acids.

The chain has TRBV11-3 and TRBJ2-5; weak D call: TRBD1 (5 bases). CDR1 is SGHNT and CDR2 is YENEEA in the germline V gene. This CDR3 spans 16 amino acids. The V end was cut by 1 base, the J end by 3 bases, with 15 bases between. The DNA of the CDR3 is TGTGCCAGCAGCTTAGCAGGGTCGAGCACGGAAGAGACCCAGTACTTC. Amino acid sequence: CASSLAGSSTEETQYF. The variable domain in full, with the rest retrieved from reference TRBV11-3 and TRBJ2-5, is EAGVVQSPRYKIIEKKQPVAFWCNPISGHNTLYWYLQNLGQGPELLIRYENEEAVDDSQLPKDRFSAERLKGVDSTLKIQPAELGDSAVYLCASSLAGSSTEETQYFGPGTRLLVL.

The rearrangement uses TRBV4-3 and TRBJ1-1, with D maybe TRBD1 (5 bases). The V gene lost 0 bases and the J gene lost 2 bases, with 7 bases spanning the gap. The CDR3 extends over 14 amino acids. Germline V lookup: CDR1 LGHNA, CDR2 YSLEER. CDR3 loop: CASSQDRTNTEAFF. For the CDR3, the DNA is TGCGCCAGCAGCCAAGACAGGACAAACACTGAAGCTTTCTTT.

The chain combines TRBV18 with TRBJ2-1; 8 bases line up with TRBD1. This CDR3 spans 14 amino acids. V dropped 3 bases and J dropped 8; count of bases not matched to a gene: 6. Looked up from germline, CDR1 is KGHSH and CDR2 is LQKENI. CDR3 amino acids: CASSPRQGAYEQFF. DNA of the CDR3: TGTGCCAGCTCACCTCGCCAGGGGGCGTATGAGCAGTTCTTC.

The chain links TRBV11-2 to TRBJ2-3; no definite D call. Trimming cost V 5 bases and J 2 bases, with 17 bases left between them. Germline lookup yields CDR1 SGHAT and CDR2 FQNNGV. This CDR3 comprises 16 residues. CDR3 residues: CASSPYKVGVTDTQYF. The DNA of the CDR3 is TGTGCCAGCAGCCCGTATAAGGTAGGAGTCACAGATACGCAGTATTTT.

V gene TRBV4-3 combines with J gene TRBJ2-3, with D perhaps matching TRBD2 (6 bases). Trimming left V 5 bases short and J 0 bases short, with 12 bases between. Looked up from germline, CDR1 is LGHNA and CDR2 is YSLEER. The CDR3 sequence is 15 residues long. CDR3 bases: TGCGCCAGCAGCTACGGACTATTTAGCACAGATACGCAGTATTTT. Translating gives CASSYGLFSTDTQYF.

The rearrangement uses TRBV4-1 and TRBJ1-1; TRBD1 might be the D (5 bases). The CDR3 runs 13 residues. Germline-derived CDR1 and CDR2 are MGHRA and YSYEKL. Trimming pared 0 bases from V and 10 bases from J, leaving 12 bases between. For the CDR3, the DNA is TGCGCCAGCAGCCAAGACCGGGGGAGGGGAGCTTTCTTT. This encodes CASSQDRGRGAFF.

This clone was found once. The rearrangement links TRBV18 to TRBJ1-2; D unresolved. The CDR3 runs to 14 residues. Trimming cost V 3 bases and J 4 bases, with 12 bases left between them. Germline CDR1 reads KGHSH; CDR2 reads LQKENI. The CDR3 sequence is CASSPDFLGYGYTF. CDR3 DNA: TGTGCCAGCTCACCCGACTTTTTGGGCTATGGCTACACCTTC.

The J gene is TRBJ2-2, the V gene TRBV7-7; 7 bases are shared with TRBD1. The germline gives CDR1 SSHAT, CDR2 FNYEAQ (reference sequence). This CDR3 is 14 amino acids long. Losses at the gene ends were 5 bases for V and 5 bases for J; bases not matched to a gene: 5. CDR3 sequence: CASSRDRATGELFF. The CDR3 region has the DNA TGTGCCAGCAGCCGAGACAGGGCAACCGGGGAGCTGTTTTTT.

The chain employs TRBV11-2 and TRBJ1-2, with D perhaps matching TRBD1 (6 bases). This CDR3 has 18 residues. Trimming shortened V by 1 base and J by 4 bases, and 22 bases separated the two germline ends. CDR1 SGHAT and CDR2 FQNNGV come from the germline V gene. CDR3 nucleotides: TGTGCCAGCAGCTTAGGTCGGGGGGGGACAACCACCCCCTATGGCTACACCTTC. It translates to CASSLGRGGTTTPYGYTF.

This clone showed up just a few times. The gene calls are TRBV5-4 and TRBJ1-2; 7 nucleotides match TRBD1. Germline CDR1 is SGHNT and CDR2 is YYREEE (reference sequence). The V segment lost 2 bases and the J segment 2 bases; nucleotides outside the gene matches: 3. CDR3 length equals 14 residues. The CDR3 nucleotides are TGTGCCAGCAGCTTTACAGGGGCGAACTATGGCTACACCTTC. Its protein product is CASSFTGANYGYTF.

The chain carries TRBV6-5 and TRBJ1-1; no clear D gene. Trimming took off 3 bases at V and 1 base at J, with 9 bases between the two ends. The CDR3 has 14 residues. CDR1 MNHEY and CDR2 SVGAGI come from the germline V gene. The chain's CDR3 is CASSYEDSNTEAFF. The CDR3 DNA sequence: TGTGCCAGCAGTTATGAGGATTCGAACACTGAAGCTTTCTTT.

The V gene is TRBV28, the J gene TRBJ1-2; D is undetermined. This CDR3 is built from 15 residues. The ends were cut back, 8 bases at V and 7 bases at J, with 23 bases in the middle. Germline CDR1 is MDHEN and CDR2 is SYDVKM. In DNA form, the CDR3 reads TGTGCCAGCGCCTCGCCTGCCTTGGGCGAGGGTGGCTACACCTTC. Protein: CASASPALGEGGYTF.

The chain links TRBV5-6 to TRBJ2-7; D may be TRBD1 (5 bases). Germline CDR1 reads SGHDT; CDR2 reads YYEEEE. The CDR3 totals 14 residues. Trimming removed 3 bases from V and 2 bases from J, with 12 bases in between. The DNA for the CDR3 is TGTGCCAGCAGCTATGGGGTAGGGGCCTACGAGCAGTACTTC. It is translated as CASSYGVGAYEQYF. The full variable domain, rest sourced from reference TRBV5-6 and TRBJ2-7, is DAGVTQSPTHLIKTRGQQVTLRCSPKSGHDTVSWYQQALGQGPQFIFQYYEEEERQRGNFPDRFSGHQFPNYSSELNVNALLLGDSALYLCASSYGVGAYEQYFGPGTRLTVT.

The chain combines TRBV5-1 with TRBJ2-5; perhaps TRBD2 as D (5 bases). The V gene's germline CDR1 is SGHRS and CDR2 YFSETQ. The V gene lost 4 bases and the J gene lost 5 bases, with 12 bases spanning the gap. The CDR3 extends over 13 amino acids. This CDR3 reads CASSRSDEETQYF. The CDR3 DNA reads as TGCGCCAGCAGCCGTAGCGATGAGGAGACCCAGTACTTC.

This clone came up once. The chain recombines TRBV5-1 with TRBJ2-1; D gene uncertain. CDR3 length: 16 amino acids. Germline loops: CDR1 SGHRS, CDR2 YFSETQ. The germline V and J ends were trimmed by 0 bases and 2 bases, with 12 bases remaining between them. The CDR3 DNA reads as TGCGCCAGCAGCTTGGGGTCCAACCCAGCCTACAATGAGCAGTTCTTC. Translating it yields CASSLGSNPAYNEQFF.

A few counts support this clone. This rearrangement joins TRBV21-1 to TRBJ2-7; TRBD1 is the table's D call and was not checked against the DNA. TRBV21-1 is marked as a pseudogene. The CDR3 extends over 14 amino acids. The CDR3 coding sequence is TGTGCCAGCAGCAAAGAAAAGACAGGGCAAGAGCAGTACTTC. Translated, it gives CASSKEKTGQEQYF.

This rearrangement joins TRBV4-2 to TRBJ1-4; D is perhaps TRBD1 (5 bases). CDR1 and CDR2 from the germline V gene are LGHNA and YNFKEQ. The V and J ends lost 1 base and 7 bases respectively, with 16 bases between them. This CDR3 is 16 amino acids long. The CDR3: CASSQATDSSGEKLFF. CDR3 DNA sequence: TGTGCCAGCAGCCAAGCAACAGACAGTTCCGGTGAAAAACTGTTTTTT.